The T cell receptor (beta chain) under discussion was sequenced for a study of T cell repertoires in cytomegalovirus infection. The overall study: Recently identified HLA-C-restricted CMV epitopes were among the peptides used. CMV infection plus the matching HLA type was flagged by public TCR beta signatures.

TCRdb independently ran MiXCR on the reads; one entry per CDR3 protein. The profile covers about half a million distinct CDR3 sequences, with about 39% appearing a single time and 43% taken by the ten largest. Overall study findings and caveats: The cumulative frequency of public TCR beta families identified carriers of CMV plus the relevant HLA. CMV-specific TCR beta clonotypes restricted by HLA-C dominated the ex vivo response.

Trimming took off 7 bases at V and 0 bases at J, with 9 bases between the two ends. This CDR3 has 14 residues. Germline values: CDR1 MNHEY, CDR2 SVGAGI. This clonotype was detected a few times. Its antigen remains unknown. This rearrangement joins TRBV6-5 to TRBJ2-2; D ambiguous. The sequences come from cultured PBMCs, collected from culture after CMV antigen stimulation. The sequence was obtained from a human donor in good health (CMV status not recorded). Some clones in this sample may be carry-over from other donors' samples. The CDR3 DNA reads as TGTGCCAGCAAAGGACCCGCGAACACCGGGGAGCTGTTTTTT. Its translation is CASKGPANTGELFF.